This TCR beta chain comes out of a study of cytomegalovirus exposure and HLA in healthy donors (dated by TCRdb to the late 2010s). For the wider study: In an earlier analysis of some 610 of the donors, less than 350 Gb of sequence data and 117 million unique TCR beta sequences from 150 million to 200 million T cells were reported. Roughly 300 gigabases of sequencing data and about 92 million unique TCR sequences made up an early release that covered several hundred HLA-typed donors. Among the roughly 390 genotyped donors, under 90% belonged to the genetic ancestry cluster associated with self-reported Caucasian donors. The study aimed to test whether signatures of past pathogen exposure could be identified by cataloging public T cell receptors. The study profiled the T cell repertoires of about 720 subjects by immunosequencing and related them to cytomegalovirus serostatus. Besides the first cohort of roughly 660 subjects, a separate validation cohort made up of roughly 120 different subjects was used. To predict cytomegalovirus infection status, the study brought together high-throughput TCR immunosequencing, statistical association of individual TCRs with disease status, and machine learning. A later analysis re-examined previously published TCR beta repertoires from hundreds of donors and added high-resolution HLA genotyping to investigate patterns of TCR occurrence. Rather than drawing on any new phenotypic data, the later analysis identified candidate immune exposures from TCR beta sequences and the way those sequences occurred across donors. An earlier analysis of 587 of the donors used high-throughput TCR beta sequencing to judge whether each TCR beta V gene segment behaved as functional or pseudogenic. Alongside the repertoire data, information on donor age, sex, ethnicity and CMV serostatus was compiled. In a later genetic analysis, genome-wide SNP genotypes for about three fifths of the roughly 670 donors were used, and that subset was treated as a discovery cohort. Every discovery cohort repertoire had been produced on one sequencing platform. Class I and class II HLA loci were covered by the typing at four-digit resolution. Typing coverage differed by locus: A, B, C, DRB1 and DQB1 were typed in roughly 620-630 donors, DQA1 in about 500, DPA1 in around 600, and DPB1 in 472. Four to six DR-DQ haplotypes were handled as single units for association and clustering, since linkage in the cohort was strong. Across around 400 genotyped donors of the cohort, an average of roughly 230,000 unique TCR beta nucleotide sequences per donor were sequenced, and 15% to 20% of those sequences were non-productive.

General conclusions and limits of the study: Specific HLA alleles were associated with 15,000 to 20,000 TCR beta sequences at a false discovery rate of 0.05 in a later analysis. Because some donors lacked HLA typing at each locus, the association tests relied only on the typed subset. Across donors, most TCR sequences were observed very rarely, whereas some public TCRs were present in many individuals. CMV serostatus was the only immune exposure information available for the cohort. A later genetic analysis associated a missense DCLRE1C variant with V-gene and J-gene trimming of TCR beta chains, and an independent cohort replicated the association. In a later analysis, most CMV-associated TCR beta chains were found to appear HLA-restricted, with HLA associations seemingly driven largely by CMV exposure. A later genetic analysis reported fewer N-insertions in productive TCRs among donors in an Asian-associated ancestry cluster than the roughly 700-donor mean. Correlated functional status among segregating V segments might be attributable to linkage disequilibrium, but an unknown experimental factor could not be ruled out. A further reported finding was that TCR beta sequences accurately predicted the HLA-A and HLA-B alleles for most subjects in the first cohort. Assigning TCR associations to individual alleles was difficult when HLA alleles, especially DR and DQ, strongly co-occurred. A cluster of highly shared sequence variants was judged likely to be a technical artifact of the sequencing pipeline. The study gave a list of more than 150 TCR beta chains associated with cytomegalovirus. It was suggested by the authors that the approach could potentially be generalized to other disease states and immunological phenotypes. Because counts were too low, fewer than 20 rarely observed V segments, including chromosome 9 orphons, were excluded from the earlier analysis of fewer than 650 of the donors. A later analysis reported that several top co-occurrence clusters appeared linked to parvovirus B19, influenza, CMV and Epstein-Barr virus. Sequencing depth was assumed to be roughly uniform across donors in the presence/absence analyses, though that assumption may not hold. Some IMGT-functional V segments, including TRBV6-2 and TRBV6-3, could not be distinguished by the 87-base-pair reads and were therefore excluded. A few of the identified cytomegalovirus-associated TCR beta chains were confirmed in vitro to be specific for cytomegalovirus antigens. The classifier was reported to diagnose cytomegalovirus status with high specificity and sensitivity in both the original and validation cohorts. In a later analysis, HLA-associated TCR beta chains were found to be more clonally expanded and to have lower generation probabilities than equally common non-associated chains. According to a later analysis, TCR association rates differed among HLA loci, with DRB1 alleles showing the most associated TCRs and HLA-C alleles showing the fewest. Only TCR beta chains were sequenced in this cohort, and the absence of alpha or paired-chain data limited detectable features. Broadly in line with IMGT annotations, most TCR beta V segments showed up in productive rearrangements about 87% or about 30% of the time in an earlier analysis of several hundred of the donors.

Library preparation was by the immunoSEQ multiplex PCR assay. For the multiplex PCR, a mixture combining 60 forward primers for TCR Vbeta segments and 13 reverse primers for TCR Jbeta segments was used. A multiplex PCR assay on genomic DNA amplified the CDR3 region of rearranged TCR beta genes. Amplified TCR beta libraries were sequenced as 87-base-pair reads on the Illumina HiSeq System. Per the authors' processing: A later analysis tallied roughly 80 million unique TCR beta chains across the 650 to 750 repertoires, and some 10 million of those chains were shared by two or more donors. To remove PCR and sequencing errors, raw reads were error-corrected and collapsed into unique sequences using a nearest-neighbor algorithm that merged closely related sequences. CDR3 sequences were aligned to IMGT reference sequences to assign V, D and J gene segments. Each retained sequence needed at least a six-nucleotide match to both a V gene segment and a J gene segment. A rearrangement was called productive if the CDR3 had no stop codons and remained in frame with V and J, and every other rearrangement was called non-productive. Following IMGT convention, CDR3 was defined as the stretch from the second conserved V-encoded cysteine up to the conserved J-encoded phenylalanine. Sequences without an unambiguous match to a single V gene segment were excluded from the earlier analysis of 500 to 700 of the donors. In an earlier analysis of roughly 500 of the donors, V segments were called functional above 56.7% productive rearrangements and were called segregating when the between-donor standard deviation exceeded 5%. A statistical classification framework was built for diagnosing cytomegalovirus status from the catalog of TCR beta chain sequences. In a later analysis, TCR nucleotide sequences were compared against IMGT/GENE-DB human TR gene sequences so that V and J genes could be assigned. A later analysis assigned CDR3 sequences and most-parsimonious VDJ recombination scenarios with the TCRdist pipeline. In a later analysis, each TCR beta chain was defined by its CDR3 amino acid sequence together with its V-gene family, and reads without a unique V-gene family were excluded. A later analysis removed 500 to 650 highly shared, low-generation-probability nucleotide sequences to deal with suspected cross-contamination and a sequencing artifact. A later analysis calculated a clonal expansion index for each public chain from normalized within-repertoire ranks of inferred template counts. In a later analysis, generation probabilities were computed with a VDJ recombination model fitted to out-of-frame rearrangements, and the resulting probabilities were checked against IGoR. Hypergeometric tests were used in a later analysis to score TCR-TCR, TCR-HLA and TCR-CMV co-occurrence, with a repertoire-size bias correction applied to the TCR pairs. To estimate false discovery rates, a later analysis permuted the HLA or CMV assignments 20 times. In a later analysis, co-occurring TCRs were grouped with DBSCAN, and TCRdist sequence similarity was added when clustering was performed within HLA-allele-positive subsets. For co-occurrence clustering, repertoires with fewer than 30,000 or more than 120,000 public chains were excluded, along with four to six repertoires with anomalous nucleotide sharing. Sourced from immuneACCESS, this table was stored by TCRdb with only in-frame sequences that have V and J called. A share of the clones is absent; for the studies checked, an unresolved V gene accounts for under half, and the remainder has no known explanation. That table furnishes V, J and clone size, whereas the DNA furnished D and trimming. Within this sample are 140,000 to 150,000 clones, with approximately 80% of them counted one time only. The ten largest clonotypes hold about 4% of the sample.

To note about this clone: Its recognized antigen is unknown. No much larger clone exists at a distance of one base, and base qualities are not known.

The cohort consisted of 666 healthy bone marrow donors. All cohort members were sampled while nominally healthy, although unrecorded immune exposures were likely present. The donor tested CMV seronegative, placing the donor among the 352 seronegative members of the cohort. Every donor gave a peripheral blood sample, and the peripheral blood mononuclear cells from that sample were used for TCR beta sequencing. The Qiagen DNeasy Blood Extraction Kit was used to extract genomic DNA from the blood cell samples. CDR1 and CDR2, looked up from the germline V gene, are SNHLY and FYNNEI. Trimming removed 6 bases from V and 11 bases from J; the gene matches leave 5 bases unexplained. The CDR3 runs 12 amino acids, cysteine and phenylalanine included. Solely the CDR3 DNA is kept, with 36 bases framed from the first base.

The chain is assembled from TRBV2 and TRBJ2-1; 9 nucleotides in the junction match TRBD2. The origin of this receptor is a male donor in good health and CMV-seronegative. Sequenced material: PBMCs. The nucleotide sequence is TGTGCCAGCAGAATAGCGGGGGATAAGCAGTTCTTC. Translated, this gives CASRIAGDKQFF.